This T cell receptor (beta chain) was profiled in a study of tumor-infiltrating lymphocytes in primary liver carcinoma. Study as a whole: Patients of both sexes were 30 to 69 years old. Findings and limits, study-wide: Researchers found tumor-adjacent and tumor-blood pairs overlapped less than tumor region pairs.

Researchers generated TCR beta cDNA from roughly 520 ng of total RNA, relying on a constant-region primer. Three nested multiplex PCR rounds of slightly modified ARM-PCR generated TCR beta libraries. The first two PCR rounds, roughly 9 cycles each, used TRBV1-TRBV30 forward primers and a C-beta reverse primer. TCRdb re-called the multiplex PCR reads through MiXCR, storing one row per CDR3 protein. The table includes fewer than 400,000 distinct CDR3 sequences, more than 55% detected once. Comments on this clonotype: No antigen is known for it.

Germline CDR1 reads MNHEY; CDR2 reads SVGAGI. This CDR3 is 13 amino acids long. Unsorted whole blood yielded the blood RNA, and germline DNA was also extracted. The patients carried chronic HBV infection and had received no treatment. It was before surgery that about 3.9 milliliters of peripheral blood were collected. This sequence joins TRBV6-5 and TRBJ2-1; the D is unclear. Sequencing was done on a sample of peripheral blood. This clonotype was obtained from a man aged 35-49 years with primary liver carcinoma and hepatitis B virus infection. CDR3 sequence: CVSRTGPGGEQFF. The CDR3 coding sequence is TGTGTCAGTAGGACCGGACCGGGCGGAGAGCAGTTCTTC.